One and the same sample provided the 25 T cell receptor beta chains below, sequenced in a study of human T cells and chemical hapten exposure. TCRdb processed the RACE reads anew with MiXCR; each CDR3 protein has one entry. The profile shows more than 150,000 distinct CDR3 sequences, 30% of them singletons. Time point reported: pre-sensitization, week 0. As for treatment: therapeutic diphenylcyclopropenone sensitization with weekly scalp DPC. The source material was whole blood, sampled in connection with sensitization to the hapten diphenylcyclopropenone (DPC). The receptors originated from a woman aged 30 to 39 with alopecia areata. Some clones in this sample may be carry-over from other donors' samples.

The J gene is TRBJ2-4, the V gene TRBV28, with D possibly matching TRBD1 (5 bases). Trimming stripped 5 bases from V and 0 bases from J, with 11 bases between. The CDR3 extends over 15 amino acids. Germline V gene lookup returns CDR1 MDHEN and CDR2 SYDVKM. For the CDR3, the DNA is TGTGCCAGCAGTGCTCCAGGGCTAGCCAAAAACATTCAGTACTTC. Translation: CASSAPGLAKNIQYF.

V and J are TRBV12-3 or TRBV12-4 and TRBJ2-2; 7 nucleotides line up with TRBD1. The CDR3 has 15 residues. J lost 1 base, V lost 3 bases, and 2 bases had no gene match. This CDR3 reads CASSLTGRNTGELFF. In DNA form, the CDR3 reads TGTGCCAGCAGTTTGACAGGGAGGAACACCGGGGAGCTGTTTTTT.

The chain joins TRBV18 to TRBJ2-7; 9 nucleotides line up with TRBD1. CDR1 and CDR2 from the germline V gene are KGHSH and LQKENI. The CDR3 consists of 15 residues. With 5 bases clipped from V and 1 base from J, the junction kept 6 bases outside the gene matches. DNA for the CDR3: TGTGCCAGCTCAGCGGGGGACAGGGTATCCTACGAGCAGTACTTC. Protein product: CASSAGDRVSYEQYF.

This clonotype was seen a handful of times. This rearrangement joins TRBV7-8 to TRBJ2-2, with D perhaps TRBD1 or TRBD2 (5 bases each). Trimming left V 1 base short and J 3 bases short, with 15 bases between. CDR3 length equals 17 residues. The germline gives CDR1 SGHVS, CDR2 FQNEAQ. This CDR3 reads CASSLVDRGPHTGELFF. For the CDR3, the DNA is TGTGCCAGCAGCTTAGTGGATCGGGGCCCGCACACCGGGGAGCTGTTTTTT.

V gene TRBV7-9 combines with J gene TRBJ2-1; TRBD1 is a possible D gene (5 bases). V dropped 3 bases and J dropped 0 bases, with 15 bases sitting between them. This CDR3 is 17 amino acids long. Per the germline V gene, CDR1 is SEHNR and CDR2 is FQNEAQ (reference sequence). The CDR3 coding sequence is TGTGCCAGCAGCTTTCCTCAGGGCCTCCGCTCCTACAATGAGCAGTTCTTC. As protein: CASSFPQGLRSYNEQFF.

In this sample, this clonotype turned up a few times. CDR3 DNA sequence: TGTGCCAGCAGCCCCGGACAGGGGAAGGACTACGAGCAGTACTTC. Its protein is CASSPGQGKDYEQYF. V usage is TRBV11-2 and J usage is TRBJ2-7; TRBD1 aligns across 9 bases. CDR3 length: 15 amino acids. V lost 5 bases, J lost 3 bases, and 8 bases stayed unmatched. The germline CDR1 and CDR2 sequences are SGHAT and FQNNGV.

CDR3 DNA sequence: TGTGCCAGCAGCCGGGACCCGGGGACTGAAGCTTTCTTT. It yields the protein CASSRDPGTEAFF. V and J are TRBV7-6 and TRBJ1-1; D is perhaps TRBD1 (5 bases). The CDR3 extends over 13 amino acids. CDR1 SGHVS and CDR2 FNYEAQ come from the germline V gene. Trimming took off 5 bases at V and 5 bases at J, with 12 bases between the two ends.

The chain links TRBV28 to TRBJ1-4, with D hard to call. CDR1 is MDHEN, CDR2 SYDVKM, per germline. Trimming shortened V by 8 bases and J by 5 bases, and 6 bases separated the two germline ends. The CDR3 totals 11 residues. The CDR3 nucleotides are TGTGCCAGCCGGCGGAATGAAAAACTGTTTTTT. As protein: CASRRNEKLFF.

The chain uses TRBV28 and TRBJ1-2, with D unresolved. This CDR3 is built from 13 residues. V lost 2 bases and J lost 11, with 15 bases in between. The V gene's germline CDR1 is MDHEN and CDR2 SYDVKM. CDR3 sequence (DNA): TGTGCCAGCAGTTTACTCCAAGGCTCGGGGTACACCTTC. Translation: CASSLLQGSGYTF.

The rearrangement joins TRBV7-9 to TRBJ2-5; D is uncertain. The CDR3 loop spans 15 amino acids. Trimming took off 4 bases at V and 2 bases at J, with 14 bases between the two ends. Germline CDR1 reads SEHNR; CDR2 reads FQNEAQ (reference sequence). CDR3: CASSSSGLFQETQYF. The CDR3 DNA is TGTGCCAGCAGCTCCTCTGGCCTGTTTCAAGAGACCCAGTACTTC.

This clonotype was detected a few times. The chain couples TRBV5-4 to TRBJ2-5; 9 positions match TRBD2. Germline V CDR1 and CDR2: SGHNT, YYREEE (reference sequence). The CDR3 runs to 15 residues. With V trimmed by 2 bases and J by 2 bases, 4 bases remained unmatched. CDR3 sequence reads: CASSFLLAGQETQYF. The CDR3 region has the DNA TGTGCCAGCAGCTTTCTTCTAGCGGGACAAGAGACCCAGTACTTC.

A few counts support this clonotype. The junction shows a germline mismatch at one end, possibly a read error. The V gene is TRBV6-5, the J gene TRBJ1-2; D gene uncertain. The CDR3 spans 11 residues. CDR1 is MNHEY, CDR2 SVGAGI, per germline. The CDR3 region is CASSEGRILVF. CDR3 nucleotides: TGTGCCAGCAGTGAAGGACGGATCCTTGTGTTC.

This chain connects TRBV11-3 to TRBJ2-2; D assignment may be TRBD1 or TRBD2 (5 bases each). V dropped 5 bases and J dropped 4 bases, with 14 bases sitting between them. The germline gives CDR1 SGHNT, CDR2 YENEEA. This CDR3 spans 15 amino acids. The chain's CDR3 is CASSPRAGTTGELFF. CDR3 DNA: TGTGCCAGCAGCCCAAGGGCAGGGACCACCGGGGAGCTGTTTTTT.

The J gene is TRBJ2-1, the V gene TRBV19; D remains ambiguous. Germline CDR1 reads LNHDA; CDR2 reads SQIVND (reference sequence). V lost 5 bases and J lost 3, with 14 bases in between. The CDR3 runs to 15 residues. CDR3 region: CASSAAAGVYNEQFF. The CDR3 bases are TGTGCCAGTAGTGCCGCCGCCGGCGTCTACAATGAGCAGTTCTTC.

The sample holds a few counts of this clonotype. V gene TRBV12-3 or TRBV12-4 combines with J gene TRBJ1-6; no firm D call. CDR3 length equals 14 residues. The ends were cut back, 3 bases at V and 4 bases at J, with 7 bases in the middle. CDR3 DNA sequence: TGTGCCAGCAGTTTTGTTTCTTATAATTCACCCCTCCACTTT. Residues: CASSFVSYNSPLHF.

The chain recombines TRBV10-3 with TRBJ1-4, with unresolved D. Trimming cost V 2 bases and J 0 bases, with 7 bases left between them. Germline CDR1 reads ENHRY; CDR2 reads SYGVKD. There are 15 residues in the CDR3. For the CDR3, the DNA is TGTGCCATCAGTGAGCGCGCCGCAACTAATGAAAAACTGTTTTTT. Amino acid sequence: CAISERAATNEKLFF.

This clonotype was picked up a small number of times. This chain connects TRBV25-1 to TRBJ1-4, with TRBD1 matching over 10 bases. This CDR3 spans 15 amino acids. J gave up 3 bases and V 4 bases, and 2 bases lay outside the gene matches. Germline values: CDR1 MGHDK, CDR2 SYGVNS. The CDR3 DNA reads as TGTGCCAGCAGTGCGACAGGGGGCCCTAATGAAAAACTGTTTTTT. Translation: CASSATGGPNEKLFF.

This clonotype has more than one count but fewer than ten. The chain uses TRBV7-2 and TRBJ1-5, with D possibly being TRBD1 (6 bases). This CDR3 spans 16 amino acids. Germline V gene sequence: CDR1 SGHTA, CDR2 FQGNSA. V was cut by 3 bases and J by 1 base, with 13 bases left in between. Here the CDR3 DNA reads TGTGCCAGCAGCTTTGGGGGCAGCTGGAGCAATCAGCCCCAGCATTTT. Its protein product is CASSFGGSWSNQPQHF.

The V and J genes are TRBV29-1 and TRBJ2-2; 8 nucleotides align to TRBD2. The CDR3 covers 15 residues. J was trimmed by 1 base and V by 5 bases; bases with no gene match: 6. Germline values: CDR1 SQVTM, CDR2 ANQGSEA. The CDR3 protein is CSVQSAGGNTGELFF. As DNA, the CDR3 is TGCAGCGTTCAAAGCGCGGGAGGGAACACCGGGGAGCTGTTTTTT.

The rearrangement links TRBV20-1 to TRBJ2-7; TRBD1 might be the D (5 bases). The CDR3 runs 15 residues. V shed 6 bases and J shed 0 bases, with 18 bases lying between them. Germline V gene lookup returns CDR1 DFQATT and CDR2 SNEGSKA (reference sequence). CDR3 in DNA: TGCAGTGCATCTACAGGAACTTCTAACTCCTACGAGCAGTACTTC. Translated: CSASTGTSNSYEQYF.

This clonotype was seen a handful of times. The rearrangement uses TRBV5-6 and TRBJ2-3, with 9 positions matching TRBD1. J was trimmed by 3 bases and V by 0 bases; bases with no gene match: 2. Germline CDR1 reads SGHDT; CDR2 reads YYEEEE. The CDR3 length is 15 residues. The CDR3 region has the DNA TGTGCCAGCAGCTTGGTTGGGACAGGGACAGATACGCAGTATTTT. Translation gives CASSLVGTGTDTQYF.

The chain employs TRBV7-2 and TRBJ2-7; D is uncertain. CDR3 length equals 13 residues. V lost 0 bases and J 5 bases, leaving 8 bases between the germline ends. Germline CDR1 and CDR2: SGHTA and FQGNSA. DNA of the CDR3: TGTGCCAGCAGCTTAGCTTTCGCCGACGAGCAGTACTTC. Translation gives CASSLAFADEQYF. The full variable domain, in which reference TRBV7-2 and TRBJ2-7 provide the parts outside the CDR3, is GAGVSQSPSNKVTEKGKDVELRCDPISGHTALYWYRQSLGQGLEFLIYFQGNSAPDKSGLPSDRFSAERTGGSVSTLTIQRTQQEDSAVYLCASSLAFADEQYFGPGTRLTVT.

The CDR3 bases are TGTGCCAGCACCACACCTGGCGGCTCCTACAATGAGCAGTTCTTC. Translating it yields CASTTPGGSYNEQFF. This chain connects TRBV28 to TRBJ2-1; D unclear. The CDR3 consists of 15 residues. CDR1 MDHEN and CDR2 SYDVKM come from the germline V gene. Trimming pared 7 bases from V and 0 bases from J, leaving 13 bases between.

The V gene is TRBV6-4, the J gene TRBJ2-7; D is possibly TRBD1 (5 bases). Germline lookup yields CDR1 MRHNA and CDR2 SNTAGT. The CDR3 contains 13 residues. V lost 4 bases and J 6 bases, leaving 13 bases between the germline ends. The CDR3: CASSAEIRGEQYF. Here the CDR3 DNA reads TGTGCCAGCAGTGCGGAAATAAGGGGCGAGCAGTACTTC.

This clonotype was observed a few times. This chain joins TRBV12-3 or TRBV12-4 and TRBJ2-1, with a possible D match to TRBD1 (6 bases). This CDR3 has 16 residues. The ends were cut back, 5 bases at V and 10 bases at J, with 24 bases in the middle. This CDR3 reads CASSPIGPPTQGEQFF. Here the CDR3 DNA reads TGTGCCAGCAGTCCGATCGGGCCCCCCACCCAGGGGGAGCAGTTCTTC.